Below are 3 T cell receptor beta chains sequenced from a single sample in a study of T cells in Graves' hyperthyroidism and ophthalmopathy. Authors of the study amplified TCR beta CDR3 regions from RNA transcripts. A set of HTBI primers served as the primers for a first-round RT-PCR of the TCR CDR3. MiXCR, applied by TCRdb to the multiplex PCR reads, yields one record per CDR3 protein. The data contain roughly 380,000 distinct CDR3 sequences, 15% to 20% of them singletons. Sequencing input: blood. The receptors shown here come from a woman aged 40 to 50 with Graves' ophthalmopathy.

This clonotype was seen ten or more times. The gene calls are TRBV2 and TRBJ1-2; 11 bases map to TRBD1. CDR1 SNHLY and CDR2 FYNNEI come from the germline V gene. The CDR3 is 17 residues long. V gave up 4 bases and J gave up 0 bases; unmatched junction bases: 7. CDR3 amino acids: CASSVSRDRGSNYGYTF. CDR3 DNA sequence: TGTGCCAGCAGTGTATCCCGGGACAGGGGGTCTAACTATGGCTACACCTTC.

This clonotype was found many times. The chain links TRBV6-5 to TRBJ2-7, with unresolved D. The CDR3 has 13 amino acids. Germline-derived CDR1 and CDR2 are MNHEY and SVGAGI. The V end was cut by 5 bases, the J end by 2 bases, with 10 bases between. CDR3 in DNA: TGTGCCAGCAGTCTGGGGTTCACCTACGAGCAGTACTTC. This codes for CASSLGFTYEQYF.

This clonotype was seen many times. The CDR3 loop reads CASSMDFSGSYEQYF. Written as DNA, the CDR3 is TGTGCCAGCAGCATGGACTTCTCGGGCTCCTACGAGCAGTACTTC. The V gene is TRBV7-8, the J gene TRBJ2-7, with D tentatively TRBD2 (5 bases). CDR1 is SGHVS, CDR2 FQNEAQ, per germline. The CDR3 consists of 15 residues. Trimming stripped 5 bases from V and 0 bases from J, with 14 bases between.